This T cell receptor beta chain is from a study of vaccination and CD4 T cells after COVID-19. This clonotype counts as large (0.1 to 1%). Its matching antigen is unknown. The Oncomine TCR Beta short-read assay was applied to DNA of cultured CD4+ T cells. TCRdb independently ran MiXCR on the PCR reads; one entry per CDR3 protein. The table has some 4,600 distinct CDR3 sequences, about a third seen once. The V end lost 4 bases, the J end lost 7 bases, and 8 bases lay between the germline ends. The CDR3 spans 12 residues. The treatment denotes: approximately nine-day PBMC culture with coronavirus spike peptide pools or control peptides (ViraFEST assay).

The TCR comes from a human donor who had recovered from COVID-19. Sequencing was done on a sample of CD4+ T cells from blood, cultured in vitro. The V gene is TRBV12-3 or TRBV12-4, the J gene TRBJ1-5, with no clear D. CDR3 nucleotide sequence: TGTGCCAGCAGTTGGGCGATCCAGCCCCAGCATTTT. Amino acid sequence: CASSWAIQPQHF.